The TCR beta chain under discussion was sequenced for a study of blood T cell repertoires in COVID-19. Turning to the study itself: Sites in the United States, Italy and Spain provided acute and convalescent COVID-19 samples. PBMCs, B-cell-depleted T cells, or T cells were the source of the cDNA or gDNA that made up the material.

In the authors' workflow: Using reference gene primer amplification, nucleated cell counts were estimated. Method: immunoSEQ multiplex PCR; TCRdb's copy keeps in-frame clones and lacks some. V and J calls and clone size are copied from that table; D and trimming were computed from the DNA. Of 300,000 to 350,000 clones listed, 87% were seen once; the top ten hold more than 2%. The CDR3 contains 18 residues. Germline V gene sequence: CDR1 LGHDT, CDR2 YNNKEL (reference sequence). Trimming took 2 bases from V and 7 from J, leaving 24 bases between them. The chain has TRBV3-1 (or the pseudogene TRBV3-2) and TRBJ2-1; the D gene is possibly TRBD2 (6 bases). The receptor comes from a man in his late teens or twenties with active or convalescent COVID-19. Material: peripheral blood. This CDR3 reads CASSQTRLAGPRRNEQFF. The CDR3 bases are TGTGCCAGCAGCCAAACCAGGTTGGCGGGACCTCGACGGAATGAGCAGTTCTTC.